The T cell receptor beta chain described here comes from a study of blood T cell repertoires in COVID-19. Profiled with immunoSEQ multiplex PCR; TCRdb holds only in-frame clones, not every one. The profile shows approximately 170,000 clones, roughly 88% of them singletons. V lost 1 base, J lost 9 bases, and 19 bases lay in between. The length of the CDR3 is 16 residues. Germline values: CDR1 MDHEN, CDR2 SYDVKM. The sample was peripheral blood. The chain recombines TRBV28 with TRBJ2-1; perhaps TRBD2 as D (5 bases). The sequence derives from an elderly man with COVID-19, enrolled during active disease. DNA of the CDR3: TGTGCCAGCAGTTTATTCGCAGGATCTATCGGAGGTGAGCAGTTCTTC. Amino acid sequence: CASSLFAGSIGGEQFF.